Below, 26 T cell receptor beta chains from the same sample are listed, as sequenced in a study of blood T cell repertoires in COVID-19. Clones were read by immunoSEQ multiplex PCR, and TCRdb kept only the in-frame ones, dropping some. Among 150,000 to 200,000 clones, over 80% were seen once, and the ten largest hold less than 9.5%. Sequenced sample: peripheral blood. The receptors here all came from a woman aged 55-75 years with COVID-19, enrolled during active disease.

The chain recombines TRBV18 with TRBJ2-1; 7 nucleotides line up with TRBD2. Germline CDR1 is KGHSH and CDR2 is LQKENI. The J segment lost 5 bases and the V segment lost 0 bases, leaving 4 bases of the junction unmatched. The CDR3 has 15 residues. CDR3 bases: TGTGCCAGCTCACCACCGGGAGGGTATAACAATGAGCAGTTCTTC. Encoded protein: CASSPPGGYNNEQFF.

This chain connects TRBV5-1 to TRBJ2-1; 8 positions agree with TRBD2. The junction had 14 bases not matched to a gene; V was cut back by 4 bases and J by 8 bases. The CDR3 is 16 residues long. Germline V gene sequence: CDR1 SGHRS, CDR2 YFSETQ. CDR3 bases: TGCGCCAGCAGCCGTTCGGGACTAGAAAGCTGGGATGAGCAGTTCTTC. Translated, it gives CASSRSGLESWDEQFF.

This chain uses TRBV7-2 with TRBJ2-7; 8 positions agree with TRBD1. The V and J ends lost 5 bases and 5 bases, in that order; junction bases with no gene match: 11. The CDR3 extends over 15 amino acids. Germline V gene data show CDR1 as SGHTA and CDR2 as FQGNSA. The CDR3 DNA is TGTGCCAGCAGCCCCAGGGGGCGACGGGTCCACGAGCAGTACTTC. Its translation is CASSPRGRRVHEQYF. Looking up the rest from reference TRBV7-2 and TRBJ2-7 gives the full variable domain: GAGVSQSPSNKVTEKGKDVELRCDPISGHTALYWYRQSLGQGLEFLIYFQGNSAPDKSGLPSDRFSAERTGGSVSTLTIQRTQQEDSAVYLCASSPRGRRVHEQYFGPGTRLTVT.

The CDR3 reads CASSPWDSNTEAFF. The CDR3 bases are TGTGCCAGCAGCCCCTGGGACAGTAACACTGAAGCTTTCTTT. The V and J genes are TRBV3-1 (or the pseudogene TRBV3-2) and TRBJ1-1, with TRBD1 matching 7 bases. The CDR3 extends over 14 amino acids. Germline assignment: CDR1 LGHDT and CDR2 YNNKEL (reference sequence). The trim removed 4 bases at V and 2 bases at J, leaving 4 bases unmatched.

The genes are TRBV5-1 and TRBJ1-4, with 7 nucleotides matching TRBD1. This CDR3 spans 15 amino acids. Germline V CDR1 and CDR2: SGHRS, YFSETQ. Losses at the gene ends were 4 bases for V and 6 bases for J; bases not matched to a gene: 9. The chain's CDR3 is CASSLNFGQDEKLFF. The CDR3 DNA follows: TGCGCCAGCAGCCTCAATTTCGGACAGGATGAAAAACTGTTTTTT.

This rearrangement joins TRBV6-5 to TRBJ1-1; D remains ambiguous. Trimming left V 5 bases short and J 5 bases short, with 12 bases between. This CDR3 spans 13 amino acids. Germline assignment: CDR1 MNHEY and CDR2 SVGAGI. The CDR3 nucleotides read TGTGCCAGCAGTCCCTTCCGGGAAACTGAAGCTTTCTTT. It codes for CASSPFRETEAFF.

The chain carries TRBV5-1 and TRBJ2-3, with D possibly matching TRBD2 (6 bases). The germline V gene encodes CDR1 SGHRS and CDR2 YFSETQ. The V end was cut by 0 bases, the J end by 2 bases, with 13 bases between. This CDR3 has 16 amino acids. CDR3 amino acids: CASSLVLAGFTDTQYF. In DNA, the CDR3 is TGCGCCAGCAGCTTGGTCCTTGCGGGGTTCACAGATACGCAGTATTTT.

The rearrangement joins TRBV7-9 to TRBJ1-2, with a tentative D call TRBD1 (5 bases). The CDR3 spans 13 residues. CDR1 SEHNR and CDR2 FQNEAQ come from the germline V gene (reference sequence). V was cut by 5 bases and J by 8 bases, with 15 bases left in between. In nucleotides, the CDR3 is TGTGCCAGCAGCCGCCCCCAGGGATTAGGCTACACCTTC. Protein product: CASSRPQGLGYTF. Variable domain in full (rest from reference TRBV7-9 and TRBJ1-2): DTGVSQNPRHKITKRGQNVTFRCDPISEHNRLYWYRQTLGQGPEFLTYFQNEAQLEKSRLLSDRFSAERPKGSFSTLEIQRTEQGDSAMYLCASSRPQGLGYTFGSGTRLTVV.

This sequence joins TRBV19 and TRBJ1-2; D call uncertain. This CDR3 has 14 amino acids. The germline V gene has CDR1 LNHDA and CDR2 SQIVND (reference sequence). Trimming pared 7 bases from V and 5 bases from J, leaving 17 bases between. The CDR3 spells CASTPRGIGYGYTF. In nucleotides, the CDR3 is TGTGCCAGTACCCCCCGGGGAATCGGGTATGGCTACACCTTC.

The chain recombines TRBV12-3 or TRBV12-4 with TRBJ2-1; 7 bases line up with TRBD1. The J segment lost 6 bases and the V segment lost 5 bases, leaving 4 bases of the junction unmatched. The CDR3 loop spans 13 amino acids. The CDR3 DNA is TGTGCCAGCAGTCACCGACAGGGCAATGAGCAGTTCTTC. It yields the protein CASSHRQGNEQFF.

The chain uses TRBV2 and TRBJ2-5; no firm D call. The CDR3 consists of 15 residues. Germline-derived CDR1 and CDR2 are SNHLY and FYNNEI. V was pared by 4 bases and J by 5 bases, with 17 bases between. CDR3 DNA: TGTGCCAGCAGTGGGCAGGATAGATCTGGGGAGACCCAGTACTTC. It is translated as CASSGQDRSGETQYF.

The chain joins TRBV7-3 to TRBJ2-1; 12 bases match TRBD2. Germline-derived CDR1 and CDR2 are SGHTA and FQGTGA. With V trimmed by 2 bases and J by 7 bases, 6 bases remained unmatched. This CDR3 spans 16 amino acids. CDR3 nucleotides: TGTGCCAGCAGCTTATTTGCTAGCGGGAGGGCTAATGAGCAGTTCTTC. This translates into CASSLFASGRANEQFF.

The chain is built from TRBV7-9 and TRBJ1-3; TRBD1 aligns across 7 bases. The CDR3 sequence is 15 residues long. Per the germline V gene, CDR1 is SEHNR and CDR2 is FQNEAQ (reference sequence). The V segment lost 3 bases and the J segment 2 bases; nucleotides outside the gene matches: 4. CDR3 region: CASSFPDRAGNTIYF. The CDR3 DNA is TGTGCCAGCAGCTTCCCCGACAGGGCTGGAAACACCATATATTTT.

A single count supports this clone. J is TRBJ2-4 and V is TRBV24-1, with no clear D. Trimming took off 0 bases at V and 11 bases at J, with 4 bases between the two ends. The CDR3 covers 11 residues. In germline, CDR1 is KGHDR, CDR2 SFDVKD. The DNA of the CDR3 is TGTGCCACCAGTGATTTGTTCGTTCAGTACTTC. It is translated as CATSDLFVQYF.

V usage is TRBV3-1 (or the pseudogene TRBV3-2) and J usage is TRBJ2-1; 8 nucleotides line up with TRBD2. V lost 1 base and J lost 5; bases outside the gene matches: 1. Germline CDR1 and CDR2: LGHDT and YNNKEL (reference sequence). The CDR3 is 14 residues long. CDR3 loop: CASSQVAGNNEQFF. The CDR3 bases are TGTGCCAGCAGCCAAGTAGCGGGGAACAATGAGCAGTTCTTC.

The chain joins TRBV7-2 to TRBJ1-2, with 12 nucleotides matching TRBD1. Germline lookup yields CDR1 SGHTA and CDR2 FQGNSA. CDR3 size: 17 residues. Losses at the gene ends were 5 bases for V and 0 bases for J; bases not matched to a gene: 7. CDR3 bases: TGTGCCAGCAGCCAACCGGGACAGGGGGCGACTAACTATGGCTACACCTTC. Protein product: CASSQPGQGATNYGYTF.

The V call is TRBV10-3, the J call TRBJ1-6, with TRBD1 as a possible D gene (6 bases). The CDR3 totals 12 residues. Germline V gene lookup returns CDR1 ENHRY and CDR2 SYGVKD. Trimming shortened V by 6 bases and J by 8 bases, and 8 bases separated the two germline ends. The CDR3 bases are TGTGCCATCAGGGGACAAGATTCACCCCTCCACTTT. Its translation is CAIRGQDSPLHF.

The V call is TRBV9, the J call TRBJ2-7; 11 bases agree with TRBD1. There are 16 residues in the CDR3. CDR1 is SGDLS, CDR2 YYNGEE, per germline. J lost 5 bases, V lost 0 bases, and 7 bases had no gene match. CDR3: CASSVGTGGVWDEQYF. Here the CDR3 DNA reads TGTGCCAGCAGCGTAGGGACAGGGGGCGTATGGGACGAGCAGTACTTC.

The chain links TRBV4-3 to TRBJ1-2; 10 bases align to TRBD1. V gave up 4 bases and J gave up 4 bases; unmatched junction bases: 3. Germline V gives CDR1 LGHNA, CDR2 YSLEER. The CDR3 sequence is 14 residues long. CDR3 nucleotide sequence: TGCGCCAGCAGCCGCGGACAGGGGGGCTATGGCTACACCTTC. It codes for CASSRGQGGYGYTF.

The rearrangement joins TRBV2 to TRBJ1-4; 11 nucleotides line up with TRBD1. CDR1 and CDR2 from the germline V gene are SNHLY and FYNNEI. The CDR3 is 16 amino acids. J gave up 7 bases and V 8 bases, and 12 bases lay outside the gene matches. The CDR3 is CASCRDRGFNSEKLFF. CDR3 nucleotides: TGTGCCAGCTGCCGGGACAGGGGGTTTAATAGTGAAAAACTGTTTTTT.

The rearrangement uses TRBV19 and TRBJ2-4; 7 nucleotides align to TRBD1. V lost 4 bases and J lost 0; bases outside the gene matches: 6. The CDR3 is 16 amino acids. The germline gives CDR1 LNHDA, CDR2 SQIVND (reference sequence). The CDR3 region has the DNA TGTGCCAGTAGTAGACAGGGTGGGGTAGCCAAAAACATTCAGTACTTC. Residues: CASSRQGGVAKNIQYF.

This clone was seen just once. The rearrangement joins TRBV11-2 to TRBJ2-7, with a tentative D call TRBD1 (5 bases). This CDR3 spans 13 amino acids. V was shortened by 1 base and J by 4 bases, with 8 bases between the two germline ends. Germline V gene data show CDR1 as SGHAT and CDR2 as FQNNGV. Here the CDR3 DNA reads TGTGCCAGCAGCTTAGTGAAGGGGTACGAGCAGTACGTC. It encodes CASSLVKGYEQYV.

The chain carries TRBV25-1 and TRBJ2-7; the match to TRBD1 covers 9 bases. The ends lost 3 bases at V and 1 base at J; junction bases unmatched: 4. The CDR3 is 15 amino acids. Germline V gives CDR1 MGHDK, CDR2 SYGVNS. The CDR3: CASSEVGQGSYEQYF. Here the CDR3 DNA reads TGTGCCAGCAGTGAGGTGGGACAGGGTTCCTACGAGCAGTACTTC.

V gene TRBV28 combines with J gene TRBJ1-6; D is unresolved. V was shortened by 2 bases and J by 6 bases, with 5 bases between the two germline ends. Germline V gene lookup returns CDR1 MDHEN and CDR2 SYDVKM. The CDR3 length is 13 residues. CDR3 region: CASSLEANSPLHF. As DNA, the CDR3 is TGTGCCAGCAGTTTAGAGGCTAATTCACCCCTCCACTTT.

The CDR3 region has the DNA TGTGCCAGCAGCGCGTTGCGTAGCGGGAGCCCCACCGGGGAGCTGTTTTTT. Amino acids: CASSALRSGSPTGELFF. The chain combines TRBV5-4 with TRBJ2-2; 9 bases fit TRBD2. Looked up from germline, CDR1 is SGHNT and CDR2 is YYREEE (reference sequence). The CDR3 is 17 amino acids. The trim removed 4 bases at V and 4 bases at J, leaving 11 bases unmatched.

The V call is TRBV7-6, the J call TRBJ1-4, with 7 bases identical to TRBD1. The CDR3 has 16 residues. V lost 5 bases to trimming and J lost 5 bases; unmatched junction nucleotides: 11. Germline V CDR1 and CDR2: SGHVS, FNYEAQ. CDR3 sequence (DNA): TGTGCCAGCAGCCCAACCAACAGGGGACGAAATGAAAAACTGTTTTTT. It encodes CASSPTNRGRNEKLFF.